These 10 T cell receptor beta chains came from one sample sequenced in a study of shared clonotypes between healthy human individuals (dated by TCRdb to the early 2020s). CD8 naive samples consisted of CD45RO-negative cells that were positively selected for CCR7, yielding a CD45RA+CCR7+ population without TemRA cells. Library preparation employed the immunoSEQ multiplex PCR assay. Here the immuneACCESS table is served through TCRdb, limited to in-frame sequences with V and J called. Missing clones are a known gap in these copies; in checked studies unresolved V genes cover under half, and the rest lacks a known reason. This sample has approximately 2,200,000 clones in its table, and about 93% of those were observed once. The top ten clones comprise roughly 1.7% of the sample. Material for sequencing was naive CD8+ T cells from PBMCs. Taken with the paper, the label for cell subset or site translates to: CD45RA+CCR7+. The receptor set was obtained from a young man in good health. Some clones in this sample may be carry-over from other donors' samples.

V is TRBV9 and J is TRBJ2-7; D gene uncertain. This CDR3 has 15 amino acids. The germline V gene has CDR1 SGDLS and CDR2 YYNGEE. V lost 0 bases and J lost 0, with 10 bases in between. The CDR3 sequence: CASSVAQASSYEQYF. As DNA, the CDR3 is TGTGCCAGCAGCGTAGCCCAGGCCTCCTCCTACGAGCAGTACTTC.

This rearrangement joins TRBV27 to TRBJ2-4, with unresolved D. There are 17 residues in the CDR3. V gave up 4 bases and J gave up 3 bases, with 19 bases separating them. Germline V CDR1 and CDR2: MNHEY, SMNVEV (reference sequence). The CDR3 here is CASSSARLGWDKNIQYF. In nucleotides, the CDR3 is TGTGCCAGCAGTTCCGCGAGGTTGGGTTGGGACAAAAACATTCAGTACTTC.

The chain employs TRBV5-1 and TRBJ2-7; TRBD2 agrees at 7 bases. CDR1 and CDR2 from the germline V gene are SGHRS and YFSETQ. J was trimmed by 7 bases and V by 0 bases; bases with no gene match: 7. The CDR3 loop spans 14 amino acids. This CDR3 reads CASSLVAYGGEQYF. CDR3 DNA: TGCGCCAGCAGCTTGGTGGCTTACGGGGGGGAGCAGTACTTC.

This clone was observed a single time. CDR3 DNA: TGTGCCAGCAGTTCTAAGTACAATGAGCAGTTCTTC. Translating it yields CASSSKYNEQFF. The chain employs TRBV6-6 and TRBJ2-1; no firm D call. Germline CDR1 is MNHNY and CDR2 is SVGAGI (reference sequence). Trimming pared 4 bases from V and 4 bases from J, leaving 5 bases between. CDR3 size: 12 residues.

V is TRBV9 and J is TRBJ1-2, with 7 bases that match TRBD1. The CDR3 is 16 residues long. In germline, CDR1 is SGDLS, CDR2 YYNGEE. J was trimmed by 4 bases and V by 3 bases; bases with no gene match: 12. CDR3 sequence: CASSDPRDSNFYGYTF. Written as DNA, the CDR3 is TGTGCCAGCAGCGACCCCCGGGACAGCAATTTCTATGGCTACACCTTC.

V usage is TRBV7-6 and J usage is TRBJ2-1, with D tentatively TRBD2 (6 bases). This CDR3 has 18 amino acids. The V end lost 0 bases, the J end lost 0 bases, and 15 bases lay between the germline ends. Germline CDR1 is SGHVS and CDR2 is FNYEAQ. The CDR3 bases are TGTGCCAGCAGCTTAGCGCAAGCGGGCAGAAGCTCCTACAATGAGCAGTTCTTC. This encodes CASSLAQAGRSSYNEQFF.

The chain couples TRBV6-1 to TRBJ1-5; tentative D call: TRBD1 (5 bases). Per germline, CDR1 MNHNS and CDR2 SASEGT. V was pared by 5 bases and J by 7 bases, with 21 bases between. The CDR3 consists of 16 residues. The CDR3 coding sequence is TGTGCCAGCAGTAAAGAAAAAAGGGGCGGTGTGCAGCCCCAGCATTTT. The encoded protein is CASSKEKRGGVQPQHF.

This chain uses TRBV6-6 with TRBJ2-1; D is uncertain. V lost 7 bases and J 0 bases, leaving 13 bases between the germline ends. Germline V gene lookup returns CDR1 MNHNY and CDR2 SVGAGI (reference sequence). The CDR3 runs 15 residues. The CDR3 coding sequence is TGTGCCAGCACCCAGGACCCCAGCTCCTACAATGAGCAGTTCTTC. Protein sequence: CASTQDPSSYNEQFF.

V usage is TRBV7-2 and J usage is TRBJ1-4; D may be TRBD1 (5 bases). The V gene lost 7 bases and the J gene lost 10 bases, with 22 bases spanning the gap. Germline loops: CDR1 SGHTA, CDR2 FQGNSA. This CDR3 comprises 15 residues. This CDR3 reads CASTNPGLEIGKLFF. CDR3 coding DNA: TGTGCCAGCACCAACCCGGGACTGGAGATTGGAAAACTGTTTTTT.

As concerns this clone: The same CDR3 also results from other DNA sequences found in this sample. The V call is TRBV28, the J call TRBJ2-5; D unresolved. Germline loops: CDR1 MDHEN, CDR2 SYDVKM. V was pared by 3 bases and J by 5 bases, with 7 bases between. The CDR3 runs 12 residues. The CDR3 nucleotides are TGTGCCAGCAGTTTGCCTGACGAGACCCAGTACTTC. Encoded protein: CASSLPDETQYF.